This T cell receptor (beta chain) was sequenced in a study of naive and memory T cell subsets. The SP2 primer and nested alpha and beta constant region primers amplified ligated cDNA in four rounds. From the 5' RACE reads, TCRdb called clonotypes with MiXCR, one entry per CDR3 protein. In the table there are 57,000 or so distinct CDR3 sequences, around 7.3% of which are singletons. The germline gives CDR1 SGHVS, CDR2 FQNEAQ. The CDR3 consists of 16 residues. The V gene end was trimmed by 7 bases and the J gene end by 0 bases; junction bases not matched to a gene: 10. This clonotype was counted many times. Its matching antigen is unknown. The library had UMIs added by 3' ligation of an oligonucleotide to TCR cDNA. RNA was extracted from roughly 2.6 ml of whole blood of healthy adults. Unsorted total RNA, roughly 1 to 1000 ng, was DNase treated before reverse transcription. Study-level points and caveats: The RNA method is potentially sensitive to activation and differentiation changes.

The V and J genes are TRBV7-8 and TRBJ2-7; 9 nucleotides line up with TRBD1. The clonotype was recovered from a male donor in good health. This CDR3 is CASILYGDRVSYEQYF. DNA of the CDR3: TGTGCCAGCATTCTTTACGGGGACAGGGTCTCCTACGAGCAGTACTTC.